This T cell receptor beta chain comes out of a study of CD8 T cells in ankylosing spondylitis (dated by TCRdb to 2015 to 2018). Background on the whole study: The study set out to find disease-linked TCR variants by profiling T cell receptor beta repertoires in ankylosing spondylitis patients and healthy donors. In total, the full study cohort was made up of over a hundred healthy donors and more than 20 ankylosing spondylitis patients. Peripheral blood samples were taken, and synovial fluid was additionally collected from ankylosing spondylitis patients. The paper's findings and limits, for the study overall: In peripheral blood, the disease-linked clones were found at relatively low frequencies and had a CD8+ phenotype. The disease-linked clones were reported to be significantly enriched in matched synovial fluid samples from ankylosing spondylitis patients. Some motif variants were previously reported in synovial fluid and blood of reactive arthritis patients, suggesting common disease-initiation mechanisms. A TCR beta motif of about 8 highly homologous amino acid variants appeared characteristic of blood from ankylosing spondylitis patients.

This clonotype has just a few counts. Its specific antigen is unknown. Qualities for individual bases were not recorded, and no much larger clone is one base off. Sequencing instrument: Illumina HiSeq 2500. TCR beta libraries were prepared by quantitative 5'-RACE with molecular barcodes. From the authors' description of their analysis: To identify disease-linked TCR variants, a new computational method was used, one built on a probabilistic model of VDJ rearrangement. TCRdb reprocessing: public reads trimmed at Q25 with fastp, clones called with MiXCR, in-frame beta chains kept. Under each unique CDR3 protein, matching rows form one entry showing the most common genes and DNA. In this record, the V and J calls reflect TCRdb's handling and not the investigators' own analysis. This sample has under 850,000 distinct CDR3 sequences in its table, and around 17% of those were observed once. Under 20% of the sample comes from the top ten.

From cysteine to phenylalanine, the CDR3 is 15 amino acids long. Left in the record is the CDR3 DNA by itself, 45 bases read in frame from the first base. As encoded in the germline V gene (reference sequence), CDR1 is SEHNR while CDR2 is FQNEAQ. V is reduced by 3 bases and J by 2 bases, leaving a spacing of 13 bases between them. Sequencing used blood, either unsorted or a sorted T cell fraction (not recorded which). This TCR was sampled from a male donor with ankylosing spondylitis. The chain joins TRBV7-9 to TRBJ2-5, with TRBD2 tentatively as D gene (6 bases match). The sequenced DNA is TGTGCCAGCAGCTTCGGGGTGGGGGGACAAGAGACCCAGTACTTC. It translates as CASSFGVGGQETQYF.